This T cell receptor (beta chain) was profiled in a study of T cells in Graves' hyperthyroidism and ophthalmopathy. Whole-study results and caveats: Before onset, ophthalmopathy was predicted by the model a median approximately 6.6 months earlier. Blood also contained most expanded thyroid clonotypes above 0.001.

This clonotype was counted a few times. Its antigen is unknown. Amplification targeted TCR beta CDR3 regions from RNA transcripts. HTBI primers were used for first-round RT-PCR of the TCR CDR3. TCRdb redid the calling of the multiplex PCR reads with MiXCR, one entry per CDR3 protein. The sample shows more than 550,000 distinct CDR3 sequences, 40% to 55% of them seen only once. Researchers barred patients who had uncontrolled infection, other autoimmune disease, pregnancy or lactation. Diagnoses rested on clinical symptoms, serum thyroxine and TRAb, thyroid ultrasound and orbital computed tomography. V was cut by 1 base and J by 6 bases, with 13 bases left in between. This CDR3 region has 15 residues.

Sequencing was carried out using peripheral blood or thyroid tissue (not recorded which). This TCR was recovered from an adult man with Graves' disease, either hyperthyroidism or ophthalmopathy (not recorded which). V is TRBV12-3 or TRBV12-4 and J is TRBJ1-5; perhaps TRBD1 as D (6 bases). The CDR3 sequence is CASSLVGKGVQPQHF. For the CDR3, the DNA is TGTGCCAGCAGTTTAGTCGGTAAGGGGGTTCAGCCCCAGCATTTT.